The clone carrying this T cell receptor delta chain is medium-sized within its sample. It is likely a read error: a sequence one base away is far more abundant. The same CDR3 also results from other DNA sequences found in this sample. TCRdb fed the RT-PCR reads to CATT. The table lists roughly 1,300 delta-chain clones, about 2.4% of them singletons. The data were taken from a study of gamma-delta T cells after stem cell transplantation. CDR3 size: 17 residues. CDR1 is GEAIGNYY, CDR2 EKD, per germline. V dropped 3 bases and J dropped 1 base, with 20 bases sitting between them. The chain couples TRDV2 to TRDJ1; D possibly corresponds to TRDD3 (6 bases). Sequenced input: gamma-delta T cells. This receptor was identified in a human donor. It is not recorded whose cells these are; they may come from a transplant donor. CDR3 in DNA: TGTGCCTGTGACCTCGTGGGGGCCTCGGCAATCACCGATAAACTCATCTTT. This encodes CACDLVGASAITDKLIF.